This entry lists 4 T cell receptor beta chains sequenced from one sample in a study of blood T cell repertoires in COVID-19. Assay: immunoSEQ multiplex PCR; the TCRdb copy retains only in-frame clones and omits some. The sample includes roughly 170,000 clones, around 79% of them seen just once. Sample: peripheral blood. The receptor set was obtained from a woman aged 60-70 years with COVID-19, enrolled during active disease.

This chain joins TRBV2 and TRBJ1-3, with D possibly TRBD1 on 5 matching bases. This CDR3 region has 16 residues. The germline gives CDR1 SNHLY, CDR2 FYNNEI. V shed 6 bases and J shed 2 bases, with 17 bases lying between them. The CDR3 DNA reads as TGTGCCAGCAGGCCCCCGGGGGGGATCCCTGGAAACACCATATATTTT. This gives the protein CASRPPGGIPGNTIYF.

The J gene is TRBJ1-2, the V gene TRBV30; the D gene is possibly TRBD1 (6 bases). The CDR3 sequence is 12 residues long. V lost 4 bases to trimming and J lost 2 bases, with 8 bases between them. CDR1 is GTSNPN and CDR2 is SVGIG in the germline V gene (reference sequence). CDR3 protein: CAWTGENYGYTF. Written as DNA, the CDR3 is TGTGCCTGGACAGGGGAGAACTATGGCTACACCTTC.

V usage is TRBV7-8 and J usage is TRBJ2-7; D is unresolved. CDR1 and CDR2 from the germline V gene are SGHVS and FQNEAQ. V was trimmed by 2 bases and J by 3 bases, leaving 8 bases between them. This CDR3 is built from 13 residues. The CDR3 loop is CASSLNQIYEQYF. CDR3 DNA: TGTGCCAGCAGCTTAAACCAGATCTACGAGCAGTACTTC.

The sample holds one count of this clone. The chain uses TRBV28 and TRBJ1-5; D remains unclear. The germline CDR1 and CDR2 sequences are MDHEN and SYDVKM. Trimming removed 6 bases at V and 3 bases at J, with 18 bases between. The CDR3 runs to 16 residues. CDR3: CASSQVRILFNQPQHF. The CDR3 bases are TGTGCCAGCAGCCAGGTCAGAATCCTATTCAATCAGCCCCAGCATTTT.